This record covers a single TCR beta chain. Its specificity is unknown. V shed 4 bases, J shed 5 bases, and the junction held 15 bases outside the gene matches. Germline V CDR1 and CDR2: SQVTM, ANQGSEA. This CDR3 region has 16 residues. TCRdb keeps only in-frame clones here, not all; method: immunoSEQ multiplex PCR. The data hold over 95,000 clones, with less than 50% observed a single time. The data stem from a study of shared clonotypes between healthy human individuals. Study-wide results and caveats: Blood alone was sampled, and tissue repertoires likely differ. Few donors restricted represented genetic and exposure-history diversity.

The rearrangement links TRBV29-1 to TRBJ2-5; 8 bases fit TRBD1. This clonotype originated in a middle-aged woman in good health. Some clones in this sample may be carry-over from other donors' samples. Sequencing was performed on PBMCs. CDR3 DNA: TGCAGCGTTGTAAACCCTTTAACAGGGGGAGGCGAGACCCAGTACTTC. This translates into CSVVNPLTGGGETQYF.